Following are 23 T cell receptor beta chains from one sample sequenced in a study of identifying expanded T cells in peripheral blood. Assay: immunoSEQ multiplex PCR; the TCRdb copy retains only in-frame clones and omits some. The sample lists approximately 97,000 clones; around 89% were seen once. The specimen sequenced was blood. The source of these receptors is a person between 18 and 75 years old in good health.

The rearrangement uses TRBV5-1 and TRBJ2-1, with 8 nucleotides matching TRBD1. The V gene's germline CDR1 is SGHRS and CDR2 YFSETQ. The trim removed 2 bases at V and 2 bases at J, leaving 3 bases unmatched. The CDR3 length is 15 residues. CDR3 sequence (DNA): TGCGCCAGCAGCTTAACGGGACAGGCCTACAATGAGCAGTTCTTC. Translating it yields CASSLTGQAYNEQFF.

The chain couples TRBV6-5 to TRBJ2-1; D gene ambiguous. Trimming removed 0 bases at V and 7 bases at J, with 10 bases between. The length of the CDR3 is 14 residues. Germline lookup yields CDR1 MNHEY and CDR2 SVGAGI. The CDR3 nucleotides read TGTGCCAGCAGTTACTCTCTCGGGTATAATGAGCAGTTCTTC. Amino acids: CASSYSLGYNEQFF.

The chain employs TRBV29-1 and TRBJ1-2; tentative D call: TRBD1 (5 bases). The CDR3 totals 14 residues. The germline gives CDR1 SQVTM, CDR2 ANQGSEA. Trimming stripped 4 bases from V and 0 bases from J, with 12 bases between. CDR3 DNA sequence: TGCAGCGTTGGCGGCCAGGGAGCTAACTATGGCTACACCTTC. It yields the protein CSVGGQGANYGYTF.

The chain combines TRBV30 with TRBJ2-4; D unresolved. Per germline, CDR1 GTSNPN and CDR2 SVGIG (reference sequence). V was cut by 0 bases and J by 0 bases, with 12 bases left in between. CDR3 length: 16 residues. CDR3 amino acids: CAWSVLGGLAKNIQYF. CDR3 sequence (DNA): TGTGCCTGGAGTGTACTTGGCGGATTAGCCAAAAACATTCAGTACTTC. Full variable domain (rest looked up from reference TRBV30 and TRBJ2-4): SQTIHQWPATLVQPVGSPLSLECTVEGTSNPNLYWYRQAAGRGLQLLFYSVGIGQISSEVPQNLSASRPQDRQFILSSKKLLLSDSGFYLCAWSVLGGLAKNIQYFGAGTRLSVL.

CDR3: CASSFGTSGSNEQFF. DNA of the CDR3: TGCGCCAGCAGCTTCGGGACTAGCGGGAGTAATGAGCAGTTCTTC. The chain uses TRBV5-1 and TRBJ2-1, with TRBD2 matching over 14 bases. The CDR3 runs to 15 residues. V trimming: 2 bases; J trimming: 7 bases; junction bases outside the gene matches: 2. Germline lookup yields CDR1 SGHRS and CDR2 YFSETQ.

CDR3 residues: CASSFQWTGEGETQYF. CDR3 nucleotides: TGTGCCAGCTCCTTCCAGTGGACAGGGGAGGGGGAGACCCAGTACTTC. This chain joins TRBV28 and TRBJ2-5; 9 bases match TRBD1. The CDR3 is 16 residues long. V shed 8 bases and J 5 bases; nucleotides not matched to a gene: 15. CDR1 is MDHEN, CDR2 SYDVKM, per germline.

The chain links TRBV12-2 to TRBJ2-1; the listed D gene, TRBD1, was not tested against the DNA. TRBV12-2 is designated a pseudogene. The CDR3 runs to 16 residues. CDR3 in DNA: TGTGCAAGTCGCCCTATTCGGGACAGGGTTCACAATGAGCAGTTCTTC. Its translation is CASRPIRDRVHNEQFF.

V and J are TRBV4-1 and TRBJ2-7, with TRBD1 identical over 11 bases. The CDR3 has 16 residues. Trimming removed 1 base from V and 5 bases from J; junction bases left unmatched: 7. Germline V gene sequence: CDR1 MGHRA, CDR2 YSYEKL. The CDR3 nucleotides read TGCGCCAGCAGCCAAGGCCCGGGACAGGGGGTGGACGAGCAGTACTTC. It specifies CASSQGPGQGVDEQYF.

This rearrangement joins TRBV6-5 to TRBJ1-4, with a weak D call TRBD1 (5 bases). Germline V CDR1 and CDR2: MNHEY, SVGAGI. V shed 5 bases and J shed 2 bases, with 9 bases lying between them. The CDR3 has 14 amino acids. The CDR3 is CASSATDTNEKLFF. The CDR3 DNA sequence: TGTGCCAGCAGTGCGACAGATACTAATGAAAAACTGTTTTTT.

The CDR3 loop reads CASSLVPGTGSYEQYF. CDR3 nucleotide sequence: TGTGCCAGCAGCTTAGTCCCCGGGACAGGGTCCTACGAGCAGTACTTC. The rearrangement uses TRBV7-8 and TRBJ2-7; 9 bases line up with TRBD1. The CDR3 is made up of 16 amino acids. Unmatched junction bases numbered 5, after V lost 1 base and J lost 1 base. The germline CDR1 and CDR2 sequences are SGHVS and FQNEAQ.

The chain carries TRBV6-4 and TRBJ2-7, with a possible D match to TRBD1 (5 bases). This CDR3 contains 14 residues. Germline CDR1 is MRHNA and CDR2 is SNTAGT. Trimming removed 7 bases at V and 2 bases at J, with 15 bases between. The CDR3 loop is CASNRQPQTYEQYF. CDR3 DNA sequence: TGTGCCAGCAACCGACAGCCACAAACCTACGAGCAGTACTTC.

J is TRBJ2-3 and V is TRBV5-5, with 13 bases lining up with TRBD2. With 5 bases clipped from V and 1 base from J, the junction kept 10 bases outside the gene matches. Germline CDR1 and CDR2: SGHKS and YYEKEE (reference sequence). The length of the CDR3 is 18 residues. The CDR3 region has the DNA TGTGCCAGCAGTTACGCCGGGACTAGCGGGGCCCGCACAGATACGCAGTATTTT. Protein product: CASSYAGTSGARTDTQYF.

The chain recombines TRBV4-1 with TRBJ1-2, with D tentatively TRBD1 (6 bases). The CDR3 consists of 16 residues. Germline V gives CDR1 MGHRA, CDR2 YSYEKL. V was pared by 1 base and J by 0 bases, with 12 bases between. The CDR3 loop is CASSQVPGAANYGYTF. CDR3 bases: TGCGCCAGCAGCCAAGTGCCGGGGGCAGCTAACTATGGCTACACCTTC.

A note on this clone: This sample includes further DNA sequences coding for the same CDR3. The V and J genes are TRBV9 and TRBJ2-5; the D gene is possibly TRBD2 (6 bases). Trimming left V 0 bases short and J 5 bases short, with 11 bases between. The CDR3 loop spans 14 amino acids. Germline-derived CDR1 and CDR2 are SGDLS and YYNGEE. Written as DNA, the CDR3 is TGTGCCAGCAGCGTAGCGGAGGGCAGGGAGACCCAGTACTTC. Protein product: CASSVAEGRETQYF. The full variable domain, completed using reference TRBV9 and TRBJ2-5, is DSGVTQTPKHLITATGQRVTLRCSPRSGDLSVYWYQQSLDQGLQFLIQYYNGEERAKGNILERFSAQQFPDLHSELNLSSLELGDSALYFCASSVAEGRETQYFGPGTRLLVL.

The chain uses TRBV6-1 and TRBJ1-1; D is unresolved. The CDR3 contains 11 residues. The germline V gene encodes CDR1 MNHNS and CDR2 SASEGT. Trimming pared 8 bases from V and 3 bases from J, leaving 7 bases between. The CDR3 region is CASVGDTEAFF. The CDR3 DNA reads as TGTGCCAGCGTAGGCGACACTGAAGCTTTCTTT.

This clone was seen only once. This rearrangement joins TRBV5-1 to TRBJ2-1; weak D call: TRBD2 (6 bases). The CDR3 consists of 14 residues. V was cut by 0 bases and J by 10 bases, with 14 bases left in between. Germline V gives CDR1 SGHRS, CDR2 YFSETQ. This CDR3 reads CASSLDLAITEQFF. The CDR3 DNA reads as TGCGCCAGCAGCTTGGATCTAGCGATTACGGAGCAGTTCTTC.

The chain recombines TRBV21-1 with TRBJ2-1; the table's TRBD2 call for D was not verified on the DNA. TRBV21-1 is assigned pseudogene status. This CDR3 has 17 residues. The CDR3 coding sequence is TGTGCCAGCAGCGGATTAGCGGGAGTAATTTCCTACAATGAGCAGTTCTTC. Translation gives CASSGLAGVISYNEQFF.

The chain uses TRBV7-3 and TRBJ2-2; no clear D. Trimming left V 5 bases short and J 4 bases short, with 8 bases between. This CDR3 is built from 13 residues. CDR1 is SGHTA and CDR2 is FQGTGA in the germline V gene. DNA for the CDR3: TGTGCCAGCAGCCCGGCGTCCACCGGGGAGCTGTTTTTT. Its translation: CASSPASTGELFF.

This clone was observed a few times. The V call is TRBV6-5, the J call TRBJ1-1, with D unclear. Germline V gene lookup returns CDR1 MNHEY and CDR2 SVGAGI. The CDR3 has 14 amino acids. Deletions cut 5 bases from V and 0 bases from J, with 10 bases between. DNA for the CDR3: TGTGCCAGCAGTAGGACGGGCATGAACACTGAAGCTTTCTTT. It yields the protein CASSRTGMNTEAFF.

This rearrangement joins TRBV29-1 to TRBJ1-2; 9 nucleotides line up with TRBD1. The CDR3 extends over 13 amino acids. After removal of 5 bases from V and 4 bases from J, the junction contained 5 bases not matched to a gene. Germline V gene sequence: CDR1 SQVTM, CDR2 ANQGSEA. In DNA form, the CDR3 reads TGCAGCGTTCCGGACAGGGGACCCTATGGCTACACCTTC. Its translation: CSVPDRGPYGYTF.

The chain recombines TRBV19 with TRBJ1-5, with D hard to call. The CDR3 covers 13 residues. V was clipped by 3 bases and J by 3 bases, with 6 bases between them. The germline CDR1 and CDR2 sequences are LNHDA and SQIVND (reference sequence). The CDR3 DNA reads TGTGCCAGTAGTATGGGCCTCAATCAGCCCCAGCATTTT. It is translated as CASSMGLNQPQHF.

The rearrangement links TRBV5-1 to TRBJ1-2; D unclear. The CDR3 is made up of 14 amino acids. The germline V gene encodes CDR1 SGHRS and CDR2 YFSETQ. Between the trimmed V and J ends, which lost 0 bases and 4 bases, there was a span of 10 bases. The CDR3 spells CASSLAGEPYGYTF. The CDR3 coding sequence is TGCGCCAGCAGCTTGGCCGGGGAGCCCTATGGCTACACCTTC.

V and J are TRBV5-1 and TRBJ2-1, with D maybe TRBD2 (5 bases). The germline gives CDR1 SGHRS, CDR2 YFSETQ. V was clipped by 2 bases and J by 6 bases, with 9 bases between them. The length of the CDR3 is 13 residues. CDR3 DNA: TGCGCCAGCAGCTTAGGAGGACCCAATGAGCAGTTCTTC. Translating it yields CASSLGGPNEQFF.